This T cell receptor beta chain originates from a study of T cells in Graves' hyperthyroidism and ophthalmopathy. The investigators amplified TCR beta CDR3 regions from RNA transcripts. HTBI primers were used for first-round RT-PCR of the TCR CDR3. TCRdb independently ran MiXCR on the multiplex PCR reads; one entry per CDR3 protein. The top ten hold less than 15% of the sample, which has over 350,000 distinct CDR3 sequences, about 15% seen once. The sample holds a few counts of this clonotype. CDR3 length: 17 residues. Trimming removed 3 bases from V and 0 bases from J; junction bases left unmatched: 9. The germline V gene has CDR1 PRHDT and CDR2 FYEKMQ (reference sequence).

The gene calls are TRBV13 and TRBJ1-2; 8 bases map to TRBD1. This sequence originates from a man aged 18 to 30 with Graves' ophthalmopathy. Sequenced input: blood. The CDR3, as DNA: TGTGCCAGCAGCTTCGACCCGACAGGGGCGACTAACTATGGCTACACCTTC. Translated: CASSFDPTGATNYGYTF.